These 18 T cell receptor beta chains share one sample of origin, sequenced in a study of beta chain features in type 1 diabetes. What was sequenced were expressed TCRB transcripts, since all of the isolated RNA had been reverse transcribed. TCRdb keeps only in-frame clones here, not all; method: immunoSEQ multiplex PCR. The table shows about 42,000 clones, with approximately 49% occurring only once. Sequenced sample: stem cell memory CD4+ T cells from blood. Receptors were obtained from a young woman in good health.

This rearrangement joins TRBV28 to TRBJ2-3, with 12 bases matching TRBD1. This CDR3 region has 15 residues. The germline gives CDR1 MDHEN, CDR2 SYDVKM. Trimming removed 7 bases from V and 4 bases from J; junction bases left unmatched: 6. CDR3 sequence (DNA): TGTGCCAGCAAAGACTGGGACAGGGGGCCAGATACGCAGTATTTT. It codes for CASKDWDRGPDTQYF.

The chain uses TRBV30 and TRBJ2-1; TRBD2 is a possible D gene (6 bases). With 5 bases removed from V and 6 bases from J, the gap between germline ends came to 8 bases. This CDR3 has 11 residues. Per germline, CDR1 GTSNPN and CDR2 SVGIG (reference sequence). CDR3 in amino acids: CAWSSANEQFF. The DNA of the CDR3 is TGTGCCTGGTCTAGCGCCAATGAGCAGTTCTTC.

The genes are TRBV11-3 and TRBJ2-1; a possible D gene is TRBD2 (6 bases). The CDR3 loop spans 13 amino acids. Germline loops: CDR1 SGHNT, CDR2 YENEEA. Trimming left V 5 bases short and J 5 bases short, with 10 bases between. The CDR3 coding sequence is TGTGCCAGCAGCCCGGGAGCGGACAATGAGCAGTTCTTC. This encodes CASSPGADNEQFF. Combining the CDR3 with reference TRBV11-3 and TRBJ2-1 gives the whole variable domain EAGVVQSPRYKIIEKKQPVAFWCNPISGHNTLYWYLQNLGQGPELLIRYENEEAVDDSQLPKDRFSAERLKGVDSTLKIQPAELGDSAVYLCASSPGADNEQFFGPGTRLTVL.

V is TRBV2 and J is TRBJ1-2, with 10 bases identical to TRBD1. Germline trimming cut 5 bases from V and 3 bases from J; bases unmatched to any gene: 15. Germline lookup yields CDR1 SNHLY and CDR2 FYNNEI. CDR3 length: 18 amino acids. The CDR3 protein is CASSRFGGQGIIDYGYTF. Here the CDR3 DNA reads TGTGCCAGCAGTCGCTTTGGGGGACAGGGGATAATAGACTATGGCTACACCTTC.

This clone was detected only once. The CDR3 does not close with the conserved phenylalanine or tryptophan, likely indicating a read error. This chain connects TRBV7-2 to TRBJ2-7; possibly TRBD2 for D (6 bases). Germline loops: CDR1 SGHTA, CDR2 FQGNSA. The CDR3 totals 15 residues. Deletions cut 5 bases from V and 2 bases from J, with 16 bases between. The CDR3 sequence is CASSLGGTVTYEQYS. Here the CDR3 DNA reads TGTGCCAGCAGCCTAGGCGGGACGGTCACCTACGAGCAGTACTCC.

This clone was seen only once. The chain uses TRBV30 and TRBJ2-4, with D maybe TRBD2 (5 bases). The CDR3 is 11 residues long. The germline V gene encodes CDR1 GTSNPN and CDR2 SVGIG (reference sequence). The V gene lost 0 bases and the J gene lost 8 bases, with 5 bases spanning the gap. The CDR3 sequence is CAWSVEDIQYF. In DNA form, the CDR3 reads TGTGCCTGGAGTGTGGAGGACATTCAGTACTTC.

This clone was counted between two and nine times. Here the CDR3 reads CASLKVGGTEAFF. The CDR3 region has the DNA TGTGCCAGCCTGAAGGTCGGAGGCACTGAAGCTTTCTTT. The chain combines TRBV27 with TRBJ1-1, with D uncertain. CDR1 is MNHEY, CDR2 SMNVEV, per germline (reference sequence). The length of the CDR3 is 13 residues. V lost 8 bases and J lost 4, with 14 bases in between.

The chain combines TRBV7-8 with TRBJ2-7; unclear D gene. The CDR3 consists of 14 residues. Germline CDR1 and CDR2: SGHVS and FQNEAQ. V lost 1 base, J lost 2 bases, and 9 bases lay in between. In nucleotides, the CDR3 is TGTGCCAGCAGCTTAGAAGCTGCCACCTACGAGCAGTACTTC. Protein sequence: CASSLEAATYEQYF.

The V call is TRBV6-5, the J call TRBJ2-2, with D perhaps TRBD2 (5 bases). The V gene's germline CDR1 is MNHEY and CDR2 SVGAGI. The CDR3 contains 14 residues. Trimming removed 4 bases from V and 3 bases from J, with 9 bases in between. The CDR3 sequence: CASSSDFYTGELFF. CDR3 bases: TGTGCCAGCAGTTCGGACTTTTACACCGGGGAGCTGTTTTTT.

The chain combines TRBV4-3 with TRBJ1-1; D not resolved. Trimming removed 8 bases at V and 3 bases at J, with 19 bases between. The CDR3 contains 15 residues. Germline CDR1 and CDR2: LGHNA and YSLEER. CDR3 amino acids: CASAPAGGLDTEAFF. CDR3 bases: TGCGCCAGCGCCCCCGCGGGAGGGCTGGACACTGAAGCTTTCTTT.

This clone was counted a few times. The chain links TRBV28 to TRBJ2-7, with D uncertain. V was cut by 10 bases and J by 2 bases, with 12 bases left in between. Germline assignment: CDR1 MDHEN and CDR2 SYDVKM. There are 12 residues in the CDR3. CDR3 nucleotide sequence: TGTGCCACCTACCTACCCCCCTACGAGCAGTACTTC. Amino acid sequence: CATYLPPYEQYF. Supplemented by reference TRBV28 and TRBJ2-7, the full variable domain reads DVKVTQSSRYLVKRTGEKVFLECVQDMDHENMFWYRQDPGLGLRLIYFSYDVKMKEKGDIPEGYSVSREKKERFSLILESASTNQTSMYLCATYLPPYEQYFGPGTRLTVT.

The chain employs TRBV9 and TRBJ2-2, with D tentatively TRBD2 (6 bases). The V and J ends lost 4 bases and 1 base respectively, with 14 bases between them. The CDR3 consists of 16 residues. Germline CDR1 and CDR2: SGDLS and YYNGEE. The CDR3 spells CASSPPGLVNTGELFF. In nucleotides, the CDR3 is TGTGCCAGCAGCCCGCCGGGACTTGTGAACACCGGGGAGCTGTTTTTT.

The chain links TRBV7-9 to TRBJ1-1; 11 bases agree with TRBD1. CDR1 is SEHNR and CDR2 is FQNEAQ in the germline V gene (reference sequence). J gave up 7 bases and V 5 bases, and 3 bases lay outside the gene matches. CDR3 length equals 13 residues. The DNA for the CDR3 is TGTGCCAGCAGCCCCGGGACAGGGGGTGAAGCTTTCTTT. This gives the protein CASSPGTGGEAFF.

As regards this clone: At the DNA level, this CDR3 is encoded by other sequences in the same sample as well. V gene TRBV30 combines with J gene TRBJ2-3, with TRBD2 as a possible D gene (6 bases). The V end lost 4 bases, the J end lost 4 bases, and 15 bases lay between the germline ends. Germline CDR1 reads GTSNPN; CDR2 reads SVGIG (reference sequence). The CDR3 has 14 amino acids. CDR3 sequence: CAWNGGGASDTQYF. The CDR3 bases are TGTGCCTGGAATGGGGGAGGTGCGTCAGATACGCAGTATTTT.

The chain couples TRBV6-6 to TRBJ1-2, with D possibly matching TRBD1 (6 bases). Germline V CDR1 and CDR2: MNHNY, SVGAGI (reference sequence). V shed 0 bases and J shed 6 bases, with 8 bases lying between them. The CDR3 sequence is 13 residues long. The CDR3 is CASSYSGADGYTF. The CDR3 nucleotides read TGTGCCAGCAGTTACTCGGGGGCGGATGGCTACACCTTC.

This CDR3 is CASSYAGGRGGETQYF. DNA for the CDR3: TGTGCCAGCAGTTATGCGGGAGGGCGTGGCGGGGAGACCCAGTACTTC. The rearrangement links TRBV6-5 to TRBJ2-5; 9 positions match TRBD2. The CDR3 totals 16 residues. Germline trimming cut 3 bases from V and 5 bases from J; bases unmatched to any gene: 10. Looked up from germline, CDR1 is MNHEY and CDR2 is SVGAGI.

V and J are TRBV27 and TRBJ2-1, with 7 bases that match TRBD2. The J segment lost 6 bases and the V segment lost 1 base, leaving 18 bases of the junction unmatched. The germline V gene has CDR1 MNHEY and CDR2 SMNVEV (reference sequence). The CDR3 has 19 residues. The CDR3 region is CASSLYGGGSGALSNEQFF. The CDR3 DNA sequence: TGTGCCAGCAGTTTATATGGGGGAGGGAGCGGGGCCCTCTCCAATGAGCAGTTCTTC.

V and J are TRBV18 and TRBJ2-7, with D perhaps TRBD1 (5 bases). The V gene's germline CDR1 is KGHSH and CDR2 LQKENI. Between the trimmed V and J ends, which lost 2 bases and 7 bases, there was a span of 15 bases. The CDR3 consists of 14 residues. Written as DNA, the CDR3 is TGTGCCAGCTCACCAAAGGAGACAGTTAAAGAGCAGTACTTC. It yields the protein CASSPKETVKEQYF. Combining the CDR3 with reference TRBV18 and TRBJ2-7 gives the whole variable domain NAGVMQNPRHLVRRRGQEARLRCSPMKGHSHVYWYRQLPEEGLKFMVYLQKENIIDESGMPKERFSAEFPKEGPSILRIQQVVRGDSAAYFCASSPKETVKEQYFGPGTRLTVT.